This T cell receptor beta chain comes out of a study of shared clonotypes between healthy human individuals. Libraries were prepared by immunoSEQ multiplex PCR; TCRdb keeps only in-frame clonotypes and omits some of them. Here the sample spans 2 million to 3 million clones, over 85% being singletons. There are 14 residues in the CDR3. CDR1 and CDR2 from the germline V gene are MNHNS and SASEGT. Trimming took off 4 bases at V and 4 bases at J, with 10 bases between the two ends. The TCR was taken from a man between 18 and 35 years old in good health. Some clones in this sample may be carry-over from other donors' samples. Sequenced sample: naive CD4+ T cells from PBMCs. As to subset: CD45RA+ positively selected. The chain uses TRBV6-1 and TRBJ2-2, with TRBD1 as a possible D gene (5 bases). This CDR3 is CASSARQFTGELFF. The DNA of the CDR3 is TGTGCCAGCAGTGCCCGACAGTTCACCGGGGAGCTGTTTTTT.